This record covers a single T cell receptor beta chain. What it binds is not known. This entry is derived from a study of T cell responses to AZD1222 COVID-19 vaccine. Study results and limitations: The donors showed a predominance of white British ancestry and of females, with possible underestimation of clonal diversity. Repertoire collection took place solely once the T cell response had peaked.

Using immunoSEQ multiplex PCR, the repertoire was profiled, and TCRdb retains in-frame clones only, with some absent. The sample lists 100,000 to 150,000 clones, around 91% occurring once. Per the germline V gene, CDR1 is MNHNS and CDR2 is SASEGT. The CDR3 spans 19 residues. The trim removed 4 bases at V and 0 bases at J, leaving 8 bases unmatched. V and J are TRBV6-1 and TRBJ2-1; 14 nucleotides align to TRBD2. The sample here was peripheral blood, taken on day 0 of MenACWY control vaccination. The receptor was isolated from an adult in good health. CDR3 loop: CASSARTSGGSRSYNEQFF. Written as DNA, the CDR3 is TGTGCCAGCAGTGCCAGGACTAGCGGGGGGTCCCGCTCCTACAATGAGCAGTTCTTC.